This T cell receptor beta chain was recovered during a study of shared clonotypes between healthy human individuals. Findings and caveats of the study: Few donors restricted represented genetic and exposure-history diversity.

Investigators divided CD4+ cells into CD45RA+ naive and CD45RA-negative memory subsets. Worth noting for this clone: Antigen: not known.

This CDR3 is 14 amino acids long. The germline gives CDR1 SNHLY, CDR2 FYNNEI. V was trimmed by 0 bases and J by 4 bases, leaving 6 bases between them. For each subset, genomic DNA was distributed in equal portions over several immunoSEQ plates. Sequenced by immunoSEQ multiplex PCR; TCRdb stores in-frame clones only, minus some. The repertoire holds under 2.5 million clones, 85% to 95% seen once, with 0.37% in the top ten. The rearrangement uses TRBV2 and TRBJ2-2; D call uncertain. What was sequenced was naive CD4+ T cells from PBMCs. Subset described: CD45RA+ positively selected. This TCR was recovered from a man between 18 and 29 years old in good health. Some clones in this sample may be carry-over from other donors' samples. This CDR3 is CASSEALPTGELFF. The CDR3 nucleotides are TGTGCCAGCAGTGAAGCGCTGCCCACCGGGGAGCTGTTTTTT.